The clone carrying this T cell receptor beta chain was seen many times. Moderate-to-severe activity, CAS at least 3, NOSPECS at least 4 and duration under 3 months characterized donors with ophthalmopathy. V lost 3 bases and J lost 2, with 14 bases in between. Germline lookup yields CDR1 MNHEY and CDR2 SVGEGT. The CDR3 runs 16 residues. This sample is drawn from a study of Graves' ophthalmopathy and Graves' hyperthyroidism. The study amplified TCR beta CDR3 regions using RNA transcripts. First-round RT-PCR employed HTBI primers, with a second-round multiplex PCR after it. TCRdb independently ran MiXCR on the multiplex PCR reads; one entry per CDR3 protein. The table includes 200,000 to 250,000 distinct CDR3 sequences, 25% to 30% detected once.

This clonotype was sampled from a man aged 45-65 years with Graves' ophthalmopathy. The specimen was peripheral blood. The V gene is TRBV6-2 or TRBV6-3, the J gene TRBJ1-5; D possibly corresponds to TRBD1 (5 bases). CDR3 sequence reads: CASSYQGTPGNQPQHF. Here the CDR3 DNA reads TGTGCCAGCAGTTATCAAGGGACTCCGGGCAATCAGCCCCAGCATTTT.